This is a list of T cell receptor beta chains from one sample in a study of blood T cell repertoires in COVID-19. Sequencing was performed with immunoSEQ multiplex PCR; in TCRdb, only in-frame clones are kept and a portion is missing. The table records about 220,000 clones, around four fifths of them present only once. The specimen sequenced was peripheral blood. Receptors were obtained from an elderly woman with COVID-19, enrolled during active disease. Each CDR3 is given without its conserved first and last residue.

length,V,CDR3
13,TRBV24-1,ATSDPSTVTREQY
10,TRBV11-3,ASSPGPDTQY
14,TRBV28,ASSTYSQSNNQPQH
11,TRBV6-5,ASSYYGGQPQH
12,TRBV5-4,ASSLVRSNQPQH
11,TRBV11-2,ASSLGGGGELF
14,TRBV6-1,ASSGTVGSPGNTIY
12,TRBV5-1,ASGSRGANYGYT
12,TRBV27,ASSLRGGRSDTF
14,TRBV4-1,ASSQGLAGEFYEQY
14,TRBV7-8,ASSLAQVTGGNTIY
10,TRBV28,ATLKLYREAF
12,TRBV10-1,ASSKLAGGVEQF
13,TRBV27,ASSLWSRTEGELF
12,TRBV5-1,ASSGGGMNTEAF
11,TRBV6-4,ANWRVDTGELF
11,TRBV14,ASSRQVNTEAF
15,TRBV19,ASSIITGQSSGNTIY
11,TRBV2,ASSLEFAYEQY
11,TRBV2,ASSGQFNQPQH
13,TRBV19,ASSISGGAKNIQY
12,TRBV6-5,ASSPGTGGYGYT
9,TRBV29-1,SAYRDIEAF
12,TRBV6-2/TRBV6-3,ASSYSSLPSGYT
13,TRBV4-1,ASSRLQGPPNTIY
12,TRBV5-1,ASRLTAGGYEQY
13,TRBV28,ASSFSRQGYQPQH
13,TRBV19,ASGYRLAGEYEQY
11,TRBV2,ASSAEGFAPQH
11,TRBV5-1,ASGRTGDYEQY
13,TRBV7-9,ASCRGTGTYNEQF
13,TRBV7-9,ASSARDRDVAEAF
11,TRBV19,ASSTGQGWLQY
11,TRBV6-5,ATQEGNNSPLH
13,TRBV6-2/TRBV6-3,ASSYGPGLNTEAF
15,TRBV15,ATSRGGVGGSVRELF
13,TRBV28,ASSAGTGRNKQSF
10,TRBV14,ASSGTRHPQF
13,TRBV2,ASSVLTGDYEKLF
13,TRBV18,ASSLAQVSSYEQY
14,TRBV24-1,ATSDQGSGGDYGYT
14,TRBV27,ASSFRSWGVNTEAF
15,TRBV27,ASKGLAGRSSYNEQF
9,TRBV5-1,ASSLGVEAF
14,TRBV24-1,ATSDAGTGYNYGYT
10,TRBV6-5,ASTLDTYEQY
11,TRBV3-1/TRBV3-2,ASSQEEAYEQY
13,TRBV2,ASRAWGVNNQPQH
13,TRBV5-1,ASSLQFSSYNEQF
11,TRBV10-3,AISPRDTGELF